This T cell receptor (beta chain) is drawn from a study of CD8+CD57+ T cells in acquired aplastic anemia. Broader study findings: Researchers report that about 29 CD8+ CDR3 sequences appeared in both patients and controls.

With regard to this clonotype: The antigen remains undetermined. It is likely a read error, because the conserved phenylalanine at the end of the CDR3 is missing.

Genomic DNA provided the template from which TCR beta VDJ and CDR3 profiles were obtained. TCRdb processed the reads anew with MiXCR; each CDR3 protein has one entry. The sample yields hundreds of thousands of distinct CDR3 sequences, under 80% seen once. Germline CDR1 and CDR2: SGDLS and YYNGEE. CDR3 length: 11 amino acids. The ends were cut back, 9 bases at V and 5 bases at J, with 9 bases in the middle. The sample comprised sorted CD4+, CD8+, or CD8+CD57+ T cells (not recorded which) from PBMCs. V usage is TRBV9 and J usage is TRBJ2-1, with D unclear. The TCR was taken from a human donor in good health, serving as a control. The CDR3 spells CAISGNNEQFN. The CDR3 DNA reads as TGTGCCATCAGTGGAAACAATGAGCAGTTCAAC.